This TCR beta chain is from a study of T cells after yellow fever vaccination. This clonotype was counted at least ten times. Its antigen remains unidentified. Template switching with 5'RACE generated the TCR cDNA and added a universal primer site and UMIs. TCRdb re-derived calls from the 5' RACE reads in MiXCR, one entry per CDR3 protein. The sample includes 350,000 to 550,000 distinct CDR3 sequences, under 20% seen only once; the top ten take 18%. Findings and limits, study-wide: Reappearance after the booster was seen for most primary-vaccination clones, at 95% to 98% CD4 and 88% CD8. There was a possibility that FACS-sorted repertoires contained abundant clonotypes contaminating from the bulk population.

With 3 bases clipped from V and 6 bases from J, the junction kept 8 bases outside the gene matches. This CDR3 comprises 15 residues. The germline V gene has CDR1 SGHRS and CDR2 YFSETQ. The source is a man between 18 and 29 years old who received the YFV17D yellow fever vaccine. The chain links TRBV5-1 to TRBJ2-1; 8 bases are a match to TRBD1. The sequencing here drew on PBMCs, taken before the yellow fever booster vaccination. CDR3 nucleotide sequence: TGCGCCAGCAGCTCGACAGGGGTTGAGGGCAATGAGCAGTTCTTC. It encodes CASSSTGVEGNEQFF.